One and the same sample provided the 6 T cell receptor beta chains below, sequenced in a study of blood T cell repertoires in COVID-19. Sequenced by immunoSEQ multiplex PCR; TCRdb stores in-frame clones only, minus some. The data hold 300,000 to 450,000 clones, with roughly 86% observed a single time. Sequenced: PBMCs or T cells enriched from blood (not recorded which). These TCRs come from a man younger than 40 who had recovered from COVID-19.

This clone showed up just once. The CDR3 bases are TGCGCCAGCTCTCAGGGGGGCCGGGGTAATGAGCAGTTCTTC. This encodes CASSQGGRGNEQFF. This rearrangement joins TRBV10-1 to TRBJ2-1; D possibly corresponds to TRBD1 (7 bases). The CDR3 covers 14 residues. Germline CDR1 reads WNHNN; CDR2 reads SYGVQD (reference sequence). V was pared by 8 bases and J by 7 bases, with 18 bases between.

CDR3 protein: CASSRQVDPNSPLHF. The CDR3 DNA reads as TGTGCCAGCAGCAGACAGGTCGATCCAAATTCACCCCTCCACTTT. The rearrangement links TRBV9 to TRBJ1-6; TRBD1 is a possible D gene (6 bases). CDR1 SGDLS and CDR2 YYNGEE come from the germline V gene. Trimming took 4 bases from V and 7 from J, leaving 15 bases between them. This CDR3 has 15 residues.

Of note for this clone: The same CDR3 is also encoded by other DNA sequences in this sample. This sequence joins TRBV12-3 or TRBV12-4 and TRBJ2-7, with D unclear. V was pared by 5 bases and J by 6 bases, with 8 bases between. CDR3 size: 11 residues. CDR3 region: CASSLGGEQYF. Here the CDR3 DNA reads TGTGCCAGCAGTCTCGGCGGCGAGCAGTACTTC.

This clone was counted a few times. The chain recombines TRBV7-9 with TRBJ1-3, with a tentative D call TRBD1 (6 bases). The CDR3 runs 16 residues. The germline V gene has CDR1 SEHNR and CDR2 FQNEAQ (reference sequence). V was clipped by 5 bases and J by 0 bases, with 14 bases between them. The CDR3 coding sequence is TGTGCCAGCAGCATCAATACAGGGAACTCTGGAAACACCATATATTTT. Translated, it gives CASSINTGNSGNTIYF. Looking up the rest from reference TRBV7-9 and TRBJ1-3 gives the full variable domain: DTGVSQNPRHKITKRGQNVTFRCDPISEHNRLYWYRQTLGQGPEFLTYFQNEAQLEKSRLLSDRFSAERPKGSFSTLEIQRTEQGDSAMYLCASSINTGNSGNTIYFGEGSWLTVV.

The chain has TRBV11-2 and TRBJ1-2; perhaps TRBD1 as D (5 bases). Trimming took 2 bases from V and 4 from J, leaving 11 bases between them. The CDR3 sequence is 14 residues long. CDR1 and CDR2 from the germline V gene are SGHAT and FQNNGV. The CDR3 DNA follows: TGTGCCAGCAGCTTATCCGGGGGATTCTATGGCTACACCTTC. It codes for CASSLSGGFYGYTF.

This chain connects TRBV7-9 to TRBJ1-5; D gene uncertain. The V gene's germline CDR1 is SEHNR and CDR2 FQNEAQ (reference sequence). Trimming cost V 5 bases and J 1 base, with 9 bases left between them. The CDR3 extends over 14 amino acids. The CDR3 DNA sequence: TGTGCCAGCAGCCCCCCGGGGAGCAATCAGCCCCAGCATTTT. Translated: CASSPPGSNQPQHF.